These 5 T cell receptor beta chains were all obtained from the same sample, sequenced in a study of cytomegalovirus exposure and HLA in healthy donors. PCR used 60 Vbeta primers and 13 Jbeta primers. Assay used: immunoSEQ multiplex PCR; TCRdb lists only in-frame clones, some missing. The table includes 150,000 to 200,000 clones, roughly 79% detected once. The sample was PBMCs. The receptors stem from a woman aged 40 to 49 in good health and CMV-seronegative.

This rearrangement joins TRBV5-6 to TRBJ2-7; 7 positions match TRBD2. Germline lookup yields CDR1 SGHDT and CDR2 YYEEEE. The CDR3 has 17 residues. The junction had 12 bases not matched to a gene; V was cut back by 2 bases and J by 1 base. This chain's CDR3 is CASSLLWLAGVSYEQYF. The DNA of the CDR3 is TGTGCCAGCAGCTTATTATGGTTGGCGGGGGTATCCTACGAGCAGTACTTC.

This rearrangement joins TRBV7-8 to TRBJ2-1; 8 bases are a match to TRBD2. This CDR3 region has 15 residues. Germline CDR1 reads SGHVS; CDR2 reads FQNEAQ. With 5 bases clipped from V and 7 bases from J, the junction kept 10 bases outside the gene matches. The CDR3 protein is CASSLRWAGGNEQFF. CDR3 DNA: TGTGCCAGCAGCCTGCGGTGGGCGGGAGGAAATGAGCAGTTCTTC.

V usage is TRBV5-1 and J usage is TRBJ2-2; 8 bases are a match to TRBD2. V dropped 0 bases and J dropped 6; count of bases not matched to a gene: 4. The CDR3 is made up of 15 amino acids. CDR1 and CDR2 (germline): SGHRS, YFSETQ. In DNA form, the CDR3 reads TGCGCCAGCAGCTTGGCGGGAGGGCGGTCCGGGGAGCTGTTTTTT. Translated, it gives CASSLAGGRSGELFF.

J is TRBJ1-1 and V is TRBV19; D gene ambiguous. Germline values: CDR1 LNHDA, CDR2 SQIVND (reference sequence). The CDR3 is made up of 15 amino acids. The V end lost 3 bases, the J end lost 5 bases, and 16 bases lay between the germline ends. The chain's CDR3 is CASSIGPPERTEAFF. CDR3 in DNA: TGTGCCAGTAGTATCGGACCCCCGGAGCGGACTGAAGCTTTCTTT. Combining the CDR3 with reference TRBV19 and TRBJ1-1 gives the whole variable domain DGGITQSPKYLFRKEGQNVTLSCEQNLNHDAMYWYRQDPGQGLRLIYYSQIVNDFQKGDIAEGYSVSREKKESFPLTVTSAQKNPTAFYLCASSIGPPERTEAFFGQGTRLTVV.

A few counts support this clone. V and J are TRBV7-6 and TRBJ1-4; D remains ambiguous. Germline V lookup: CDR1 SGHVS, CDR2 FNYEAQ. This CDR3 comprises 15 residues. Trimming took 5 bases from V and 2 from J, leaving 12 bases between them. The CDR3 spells CASSPAGSTNEKLFF. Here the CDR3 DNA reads TGTGCCAGCAGCCCCGCGGGTTCCACTAATGAAAAACTGTTTTTT.